The clone carrying this T cell receptor beta chain occurred a few times. Its antigen is as yet unknown. The V end lost 3 bases, the J end lost 3 bases, and 5 bases lay between the germline ends. The CDR3 runs 12 residues. Germline V gene lookup returns CDR1 SNHLY and CDR2 FYNNEI. TCR alpha and TCR beta cDNA libraries with sample barcodes and UMIs came from 5'RACE using constant-segment primers. TCRdb itself ran the 5' RACE reads through MiXCR, one entry per CDR3 protein. The sample records tens of thousands of distinct CDR3 sequences, more than 13% being singletons. This entry is derived from a study of T-cell memory formation after mild COVID-19. Study-wide results and limits: Contracting clones, day 15 to 85, had balanced CD4/CD8, and later expanders favored CD4+. Pre-infection memory already had some responding clones, implying cross-reactive memory joined.

The source material was PBMCs or a T cell subset sorted from them (not recorded which). The V gene is TRBV2, the J gene TRBJ2-5; D gene unclear. This TCR was sampled from a man aged 18 to 30 who had mild COVID-19 (a few samples of this study predate the infection). Cell type and time point are not known. CDR3 loop: CASSEWEETQYF. CDR3 DNA sequence: TGTGCCAGCAGTGAGTGGGAAGAGACCCAGTACTTC.